This T cell receptor beta chain appears in the sequencing data of a study of cytomegalovirus exposure and HLA in healthy donors (dated by TCRdb to 2016 to 2017). About the study as a whole: According to an earlier analysis of around 600 of the donors, 150 million to 200 million T cells yielded 90 million to 140 million unique TCR beta sequences and about 280 Gb of sequence data. About 320 gigabases of sequencing data and approximately 80 million unique TCR sequences were included in an early release covering around 600 HLA-typed donors. Of the roughly 410 genotyped donors, approximately 80% were placed in the genetic ancestry cluster associated with self-reported Caucasian donors. The aim of the study was to test whether cataloging public T cell receptors could identify signatures of past pathogen exposure. The study profiled the T cell repertoires of hundreds of subjects by immunosequencing and related them to cytomegalovirus serostatus. A separate validation cohort of 100 to 150 different subjects was used in addition to the approximately 610-subject first cohort. To predict cytomegalovirus infection status, the study brought together high-throughput TCR immunosequencing, statistical association of individual TCRs with disease status, and machine learning. A later analysis re-analyzed previously published TCR beta repertoires from roughly 600 donors and added high-resolution HLA genotyping to study TCR occurrence patterns. Rather than using new phenotypic data, the later analysis identified candidate immune exposures from TCR beta sequences and from how often those sequences occurred across donors. In an earlier analysis of around 540 of the donors, high-throughput TCR beta sequencing was used to judge whether each TCR beta V gene segment behaved as functional or pseudogenic. Donor age, sex, ethnicity and CMV serostatus were collected together with the repertoire data. Genome-wide SNP genotypes for about three fifths of the roughly 670 donors were used in a later genetic analysis, which treated that subset as a discovery cohort. All discovery cohort repertoires had been generated using a single sequencing platform. HLA typing covered class I and class II loci at four-digit resolution. The number of donors typed differed by locus, with 629-630 for A, B, C, DRB1 and DQB1, around 560 for DQA1, 600 to 610 for DPA1, and some 450 for DPB1. Because of strong linkage in the cohort, roughly 5 DR-DQ haplotypes were treated as single units for association and clustering. Across some 400 genotyped donors of the cohort, an average of approximately 240,000 unique TCR beta nucleotide sequences per donor were sequenced, and 15% to 20% of those sequences were non-productive.

CDR1 and CDR2 were assigned from the germline V gene (reference sequence) as MNHEY and SMNVEV. V is clipped by 8 bases and J by 5 bases, and the sequence between their germline boundaries is 16 bases long. Inclusive of the bounding cysteine and phenylalanine, the CDR3 is 14 residues long. The sequence is cut down to CDR3 DNA, 42 bases in frame from base 1. Library preparation used the immunoSEQ multiplex PCR assay. For the multiplex PCR, a mixture combining 60 forward primers for TCR Vbeta segments and 13 reverse primers for TCR Jbeta segments was used. The CDR3 region of rearranged TCR beta genes was amplified from genomic DNA by a multiplex PCR assay. The Illumina HiSeq System was used to sequence the amplified TCR beta libraries as 87-base-pair reads. As for how the authors treated the data: In a later analysis, tens of millions of unique TCR beta chains were counted across the 500 to 700 repertoires, and roughly 11 million of these chains were shared by at least two donors. To remove PCR and sequencing errors, raw reads were error-corrected and collapsed into unique sequences using a nearest-neighbor algorithm that merged closely related sequences. CDR3 sequences were aligned to IMGT reference sequences to assign V, D and J gene segments. Each retained sequence needed at least a six-nucleotide match to both a V gene segment and a J gene segment. A rearrangement was called productive if the CDR3 had no stop codons and remained in frame with V and J, and every other rearrangement was called non-productive. Following IMGT convention, CDR3 was defined as the stretch from the second conserved V-encoded cysteine to the conserved J-encoded phenylalanine. In an earlier analysis of roughly 610 of the donors, sequences lacking an unambiguous match to a single V gene segment were excluded. An earlier analysis of 500 to 700 of the donors classified V segments as functional when productive rearrangements were above 56.7% and as segregating when the standard deviation between donors was above 5%. To diagnose cytomegalovirus status from the catalog of TCR beta chain sequences, a statistical classification framework was built. V and J gene assignment, in a later analysis, came from comparing TCR nucleotide sequences with IMGT/GENE-DB human TR gene sequences. Using the TCRdist pipeline, a later analysis assigned CDR3 sequences along with most-parsimonious VDJ recombination scenarios. In a later analysis, each TCR beta chain was defined by its CDR3 amino acid sequence together with its V-gene family, and reads without a unique V-gene family were excluded. In a later analysis, 450 to 600 highly shared, low-generation-probability nucleotide sequences were removed to address suspected cross-contamination and a sequencing artifact. For each public chain, a later analysis derived a clonal expansion index from normalized ranks of inferred template counts within each repertoire. Generation probabilities in a later analysis came from a VDJ recombination model fitted to out-of-frame rearrangements, and those results were checked against IGoR. Hypergeometric tests were used in a later analysis to score TCR-TCR, TCR-HLA and TCR-CMV co-occurrence, with a repertoire-size bias correction applied to the TCR pairs. To estimate false discovery rates, a later analysis permuted the HLA or CMV assignments 20 times. In a later analysis, co-occurring TCRs were grouped using DBSCAN, and TCRdist sequence similarity was added for clustering within HLA-allele-positive subsets. Repertoires with fewer than 30,000 or more than 120,000 public chains were left out of co-occurrence clustering, as were a handful of repertoires with anomalous nucleotide sharing. Imported from immuneACCESS, the table was reduced by TCRdb to in-frame sequences with V and J called. These copies leave out some clones; in studies compared against another copy, an unresolved V gene accounts for under half, and the cause of the remainder is not known. V and J calls and clone size are those listed in that table; D and trimming were worked out from the DNA. Within this sample are about 120,000 clones, with over 65% of them counted one time only. The ten largest clones take up more than 6.5% of the sample.

In total, 630 or so healthy bone marrow donors made up the cohort. At the time of sampling, all cohort members were nominally healthy, though unrecorded immune exposures were likely present. The donor was CMV seropositive and belonged to the group of some 290 seropositive cohort members. A peripheral blood sample was collected from each donor, and TCR beta sequencing was performed on peripheral blood mononuclear cells. The Qiagen DNeasy Blood Extraction Kit was used to extract genomic DNA from the blood cell samples. Of note for this clone: Its cognate antigen has yet to be identified. Base qualities are not at hand, and no much larger clone is one base apart.

The study at large found these results: Across donors, most TCR sequences were observed very rarely, whereas some public TCRs were present in many individuals. The authors suggested that the approach could potentially be extended to other disease states and immunological phenotypes. Compared with equally common non-associated chains, HLA-associated TCR beta chains in a later analysis were more clonally expanded and had lower generation probabilities. A later analysis associated about 18,000 TCR beta sequences with specific HLA alleles at a false discovery rate of 0.05. In a later analysis, the rate of TCR association differed among HLA loci, with DRB1 alleles having the most associated TCRs and HLA-C alleles having the fewest. When HLA alleles, especially DR and DQ, strongly co-occurred, attributing TCR associations to individual alleles was difficult. Most CMV-associated TCR beta chains appeared to be HLA-restricted in a later analysis, and the HLA associations seemed to be driven largely by CMV exposure. Compared with the approximately 700-donor mean, donors in an Asian-associated ancestry cluster had fewer N-insertions in productive TCRs, according to a later genetic analysis. In this cohort, only TCR beta chains were sequenced, and detectable features were limited by the absence of alpha or paired-chain data. Some IMGT-functional V segments, including TRBV6-2 and TRBV6-3, could not be distinguished by the 87-base-pair reads and were therefore excluded. The earlier analysis of nearly 600 of the donors excluded fewer than 20 rarely observed V segments, including chromosome 9 orphons, because counts were too low. Three of the identified cytomegalovirus-associated TCR beta chains were confirmed in vitro to be specific for cytomegalovirus antigens. Correlated functional status among segregating V segments might reflect linkage disequilibrium, but an unknown experimental factor could not be ruled out. Immune exposure information for the cohort was limited to CMV serostatus. In the study, around 150 TCR beta chains were listed as associated with cytomegalovirus. A group of highly shared sequence variants was considered likely to be a technical artifact of the sequencing pipeline. Presence/absence analyses assumed roughly uniform sequencing depth across donors, an assumption that may not hold. An association between a missense DCLRE1C variant and V-gene and J-gene trimming of TCR beta chains was found in a later genetic analysis and replicated in an independent cohort. HLA typing was unavailable for some donors at each locus, so association tests used only the typed subset. Cytomegalovirus status was reported to be diagnosed by the classifier with high specificity and sensitivity in both the original and validation cohorts. A further reported finding was that TCR beta sequences accurately predicted the HLA-A and HLA-B alleles for most subjects in the first cohort. An earlier analysis of approximately 600 of the donors showed that most TCR beta V segments appeared in productive rearrangements either about 87% or about 30% of the time, which broadly matched IMGT annotations. Several of the top co-occurrence clusters appeared to be linked to parvovirus B19, influenza, CMV and Epstein-Barr virus, according to a later analysis.

The TCR comes from a woman aged 40 to 50 in good health and CMV-seropositive. The sequence is built from TRBV27 and TRBJ2-1; TRBD2 is possibly the D segment (6 matching bases). The sequenced material came from PBMCs. The CDR3 reads as follows: CASRWPGEDNEQFF. The nucleotide sequence reads as follows: TGTGCCAGCCGATGGCCCGGGGAGGACAATGAGCAGTTCTTC.